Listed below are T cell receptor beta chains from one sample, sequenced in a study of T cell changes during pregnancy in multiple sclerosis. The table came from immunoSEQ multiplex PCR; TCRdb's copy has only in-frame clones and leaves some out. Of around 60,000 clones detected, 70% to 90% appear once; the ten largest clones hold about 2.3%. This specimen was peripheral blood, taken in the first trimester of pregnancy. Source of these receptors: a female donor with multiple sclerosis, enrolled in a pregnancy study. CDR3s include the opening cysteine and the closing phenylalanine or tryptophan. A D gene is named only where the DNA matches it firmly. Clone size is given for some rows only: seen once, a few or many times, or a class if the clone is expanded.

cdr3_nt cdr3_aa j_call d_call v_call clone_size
TGCGCCAGCAGCTTTGACAGGAACTATGGCTACACCTTC CASSFDRNYGYTF TRBJ1-2 - TRBV5-1 once
TGTGCCAGCAGCCTCGGTGCCAACGTCCTGACTTTC CASSLGANVLTF TRBJ2-6 - TRBV28 -
TGTGCCAGCAGCGAAAAATTAGGCACAGATACGCAGTATTTT CASSEKLGTDTQYF TRBJ2-3 - TRBV6-1 -
TGTGCCAGCAGCGTTCGCAGGCCTAACTATGGCTACACCTTC CASSVRRPNYGYTF TRBJ1-2 - TRBV13 -
TGTGCCACCAGCAGAGTCGGGGGGGCCGGTCGTCCCTCCGCAGATACGCAGTATTTT CATSRVGGAGRPSADTQYF TRBJ2-3 TRBD2 TRBV15 -
TGTGCCAGCAGTGACGACAACAATCAGCCCCAGCATTTT CASSDDNNQPQHF TRBJ1-5 - TRBV28 few
TGCGCCAGCAGCTTGGCCATGACAGGGGAGACTGAAGCTTTCTTT CASSLAMTGETEAFF TRBJ1-1 TRBD1 TRBV5-1 -
TGCGCCAGCAGCTTAAAGGCAGGTGGCTCTGGAAACACCATATATTTT CASSLKAGGSGNTIYF TRBJ1-3 - TRBV5-1 -
TGCGCCAGCAGCCGCCAAGATATGACTTCTACCTACGAGCAGTACTTC CASSRQDMTSTYEQYF TRBJ2-7 - TRBV4-1 -
TGTGCCAGTATAGGACAGGGGAGGCGTGAAAAACTGTTTTTT CASIGQGRREKLFF TRBJ1-4 TRBD1 TRBV19 -
TGTGCCAGCAGAAGGACAGGTCGGCGCACTGAAGCTTTCTTT CASRRTGRRTEAFF TRBJ1-1 TRBD1 TRBV5-6 -
TGTGCCAGCAGTCAAGCGGGGGGGATCTTCGAGCAGTACTTC CASSQAGGIFEQYF TRBJ2-7 TRBD2 TRBV27 -
TGTGCCAGCAGCTTGGGGGACAGGTCGCCTGGAGCTTTCTTT CASSLGDRSPGAFF TRBJ1-1 TRBD1 TRBV5-6 -
TGCGCCAGCAGCCAAGGTTGGGGGCGACTCGGTGTCGAGACCCAGTACTTC CASSQGWGRLGVETQYF TRBJ2-5 - TRBV4-1 -
TGTGCCTGGAGCGGAGGTAGGAATGAGCAGTTCTTC CAWSGGRNEQFF TRBJ2-1 - TRBV30 few
TGCGCCAGCAGCAGGCAGGGGTCGGAAGACACTGAAGCTTTCTTT CASSRQGSEDTEAFF TRBJ1-1 - TRBV5-1 -
TGTGCCAGCAGCTTGACGGGACAGGGAAACCCCGAGGAAAAACTGTTTTTT CASSLTGQGNPEEKLFF TRBJ1-4 TRBD1 TRBV5-4 -
TGTGCCAGCAGCCCGGGACAGCGAAATGAAAAACTGTTTTTT CASSPGQRNEKLFF TRBJ1-4 TRBD1 TRBV5-8 -
TGTGCCTGGAGTGTAGGGGGAGGGGAGACCCAGTACTTC CAWSVGGGETQYF TRBJ2-5 - TRBV30 -
TGCAGCGTTGAAGAAGCCGGTCGTACCTACGAGCAGTACTTC CSVEEAGRTYEQYF TRBJ2-7 - TRBV29-1 -
TGTGCCACCCCCCCTAACGAGCAGTACTTC CATPPNEQYF TRBJ2-7 - TRBV7-9 -
TGTGCCAGCCCCCGGGACAGGGCCCCCACAGATACGCAGTATTTT CASPRDRAPTDTQYF TRBJ2-3 TRBD1 TRBV2 -
TGCGCCAGCAGAGACCAGGGACAGGGTATAAACGAGCAGTACTTC CASRDQGQGINEQYF TRBJ2-7 TRBD1 TRBV5-1 -
TGTGCCAGCGACCCCCGAGGATTTCGCACTGAAGCTTTCTTT CASDPRGFRTEAFF TRBJ1-1 - TRBV2 -
TGCGCCAGCAGCTTGGTTGGGACAGAAGGCTACAATGAGCAGTTCTTC CASSLVGTEGYNEQFF TRBJ2-1 TRBD1 TRBV5-1 -
TGCGCCAGCAGCGGACAGAGGACGAACACCGGGGAGCTGTTTTTT CASSGQRTNTGELFF TRBJ2-2 - TRBV5-1 -
TGTGCCAGCTCCGTCGGGGGTACAGATACGCAGTATTTT CASSVGGTDTQYF TRBJ2-3 - TRBV6-4 few
TGTGCCAGCAGCTTAGAGGCAGGCTTC CASSLEAGF TRBJ2-7 - TRBV7-9 -
TGTGCCAGCAGATACGCCCAGATCGGGGGGCTACCCACAGATACGCAGTATTTT CASRYAQIGGLPTDTQYF TRBJ2-3 - TRBV7-9 once
TGTGCCAGCAGCTCAGTAGTAGGAGTCTACAATGAGCAGTTCTTC CASSSVVGVYNEQFF TRBJ2-1 - TRBV11-2 -
TGTGCCAGCAGCTTACAGAATAGCAATCAGCCCCAGCATTTT CASSLQNSNQPQHF TRBJ1-5 - TRBV7-8 -
TGTGCCAGCACCAGGGGGACTAGCGGAAGCTACGAGCAGTACTTC CASTRGTSGSYEQYF TRBJ2-7 TRBD2 TRBV6-5 once
TGTGCCAGTAGCCGATCACAGGGAAACACCGGGGAGCTGTTTTTT CASSRSQGNTGELFF TRBJ2-2 - TRBV19 -
TGTGCCAGCAGGGGGACAGGCTATGGCTACACCTTC CASRGTGYGYTF TRBJ1-2 TRBD1 TRBV27 -
TGTGCCAGCAGCCAAGATTGGTCAGATCGTCTGTATTTT CASSQDWSDRLYF TRBJ2-3 - TRBV14 -
TGCGCCAGCAGCTTGGGGCAGGGGGCGGGTCAGCCCCAGCATTTT CASSLGQGAGQPQHF TRBJ1-5 TRBD1 TRBV5-1 -
TGTGCCAGCAGTGAAGCGGAGCGGGGGGACAATGAGCAGTTCTTC CASSEAERGDNEQFF TRBJ2-1 TRBD2 TRBV6-1 -
TGTGCCTGGAGTTTGCAGGGACTCTATGGCTACACCTTC CAWSLQGLYGYTF TRBJ1-2 - TRBV30 -
TGTGCCAGCAGTGGGGACAGCCGGCCAGATACGCAGTATTTT CASSGDSRPDTQYF TRBJ2-3 TRBD1 TRBV27 -
TGTGCCAGCAGCTTACAGGGTTTTGGCAATCAGCCCCAGCATTTT CASSLQGFGNQPQHF TRBJ1-5 - TRBV7-9 -
TGTGCCAGCTCTCCGGGACAGGGGGATAATCAGCCCCAGCATTTT CASSPGQGDNQPQHF TRBJ1-5 TRBD1 TRBV18 -
TGCGCCAGCAGCTTGCCGGGGTCGGGGGAGACCCAGTACTTC CASSLPGSGETQYF TRBJ2-5 - TRBV5-1 -
TGTGCCAGCAGTCAACAGGACAGGGCTAGTTATGGCTACACCTTC CASSQQDRASYGYTF TRBJ1-2 TRBD1 TRBV6-5 -
TGTGCCAGCAGCCTGACAAGCTCCTACGAGCAGTACTTC CASSLTSSYEQYF TRBJ2-7 - TRBV11-3 -
TGTGCCAGCACACAGCCTCCGGGGGAGACCCAGTACTTC CASTQPPGETQYF TRBJ2-5 - TRBV2 -